A selection of T cell receptor beta chains follows, all from one sample in a study of naive and memory T cell subsets. TCRdb ran MiXCR on the 5' RACE reads and lists one entry per CDR3 protein. The sample has tens of thousands of distinct CDR3 sequences; about 8.3% are singletons. The receptor set was obtained from a female donor in good health. The CDR3 runs from the conserved cysteine through the conserved F or W. Each record gives: clone size, J gene, D gene, V gene, CDR3 DNA, CDR3 protein. D genes are given only for firm matches. The size of a clone is reported for some rows only, either as once, few or many, or as a class for expanded clones.

NA,TRBJ1-4,NA,TRBV27,TGTGCCAGCAGTTTTCTGGGGGGTAGAGATGAAAAACTGTTTTTT,CASSFLGGRDEKLFF
NA,TRBJ2-5,TRBD1,TRBV7-2,TGTGCCAGCAGCTACGGACAGGGGCAAGAGACCCAGTACTTC,CASSYGQGQETQYF
few,TRBJ1-2,TRBD1,TRBV4-3,TGCGCCAGCAGCCAAGACAGGGGGACCTATGGCTACACCTTC,CASSQDRGTYGYTF
NA,TRBJ1-2,NA,TRBV7-6,TGTGCCAGCAGCCCTGACAACGACAGGCCGAACTATGGCTACACCTTC,CASSPDNDRPNYGYTF
NA,TRBJ2-3,NA,TRBV11-1,TGTGCCAGCAGGGACGGGGCTAGCACAGATACGCAGTATTTT,CASRDGASTDTQYF
many,TRBJ2-5,NA,TRBV5-1,TGCGCCAGCAGCTCCGGGGAGACCCAGTACTTC,CASSSGETQYF
many,TRBJ1-5,NA,TRBV20-1,TGCAGTGCTAGAGATCCAAACAGGGCCGATCAGCCCCAGCATTTT,CSARDPNRADQPQHF
many,TRBJ2-7,TRBD1,TRBV4-2,TGTGCCAGCAGCCAAGATCTAACAGGGGGAACCTACGAGCAGTACTTC,CASSQDLTGGTYEQYF
many,TRBJ1-2,NA,TRBV7-9,TGTGCCAGCAGCCCTGGTGGGGCAGGCTACACCTTC,CASSPGGAGYTF
many,TRBJ2-7,NA,TRBV10-3,TGTGCCATCAGAGACGCGTCGAGCTCCTACGAGCAGTACTTC,CAIRDASSSYEQYF
many,TRBJ1-5,NA,TRBV20-1,TGCAGTGCTAGAGTGGTAGGGTTAGGCCAGCCCCAGCATTTT,CSARVVGLGQPQHF
many,TRBJ2-4,TRBD2,TRBV2,TGTGCCAGCAGTGAAGGACTAGCGGGGGCGAAAAACATTCAGTACTTC,CASSEGLAGAKNIQYF
NA,TRBJ2-5,TRBD1,TRBV7-9,TGTGCCAGCAGCTACTCGACCGGGACAGGACAAGAGACCCAGTACTTC,CASSYSTGTGQETQYF
NA,TRBJ1-4,NA,TRBV19,TGTGCCAGTAGTATGCGTTCTGAAAAACTGTTTTTT,CASSMRSEKLFF
few,TRBJ2-3,NA,TRBV12-3/TRBV12-4,TGTGCCAGCAGTTTAGGAACCCTTTACTCTAGCACAGATACGCAGTATTTT,CASSLGTLYSSTDTQYF
many,TRBJ2-1,NA,TRBV4-3,TGCGCCAGCAGCCAAGATACCTCTAGGGGGTCCTCCTACAATGAGCAGTTCTTC,CASSQDTSRGSSYNEQFF
many,TRBJ1-5,NA,TRBV30,TGTGCCTGGAGTGATGTCGCGAGGGATCAGCCCCAGCATTTT,CAWSDVARDQPQHF
few,TRBJ2-3,NA,TRBV11-1,TGTGCCAGCAGCTTACCCGTTTCGGATACGCAGTATTTT,CASSLPVSDTQYF
few,TRBJ2-2,NA,TRBV4-3,TGCGCCAGCAGCCAAGAATTTGGGATGAACACCGGGGAGCTGTTTTTT,CASSQEFGMNTGELFF
NA,TRBJ1-1,TRBD1,TRBV10-3,TGTGCCACCAGGGGGCTGGCCACTGAAGCTTTCTTT,CATRGLATEAFF
many,TRBJ2-7,NA,TRBV10-3,TGTGCCATCAACTCGGACACGTACTCCTACGAGCAGTACTTC,CAINSDTYSYEQYF
NA,TRBJ1-4,NA,TRBV11-1,TGTGCCAGCAGCAGACACCGGACGTATGAAAAACTGTTTTTT,CASSRHRTYEKLFF
NA,TRBJ2-3,NA,TRBV4-3,TGCGCCAGCAGCCAAGTTGTGGGGGCCTGGGATACGCAGTATTTT,CASSQVVGAWDTQYF
NA,TRBJ1-3,NA,TRBV28,TGTGCCAGCAGTTTACCGGACAGCTCTGGAAACACCATATATTTT,CASSLPDSSGNTIYF
many,TRBJ1-2,TRBD1,TRBV28,TGTGCCAGCAGCCAGTCCGGGACAGGGAACTATGGCTACACCTTC,CASSQSGTGNYGYTF
NA,TRBJ1-1,NA,TRBV14,TGTGCCAGCAGCCAAGTTCGGGGGGCGGTCACTGAAGCTTTCTTT,CASSQVRGAVTEAFF
NA,TRBJ1-1,NA,TRBV6-5,TGTGCCAGCAGAGCTGTCACTGAAGCTTTCTTT,CASRAVTEAFF
few,TRBJ2-2,TRBD2,TRBV5-4,TGTGCCAGCCGAGCCGCGACTAGCGGGGGGTGTACCGGGGAGCTGTTTTTT,CASRAATSGGCTGELFF
many,TRBJ1-1,NA,TRBV5-5,TGTGCCAGCAGCTTGAGGGTAAATAAGAACACTGAAGCTTTCTTT,CASSLRVNKNTEAFF
few,TRBJ1-1,NA,TRBV18,TGTGCCAGCTCACGGGACATGGGAGGACGGATGAACACTGAAGCTTTCTTT,CASSRDMGGRMNTEAFF
many,TRBJ2-7,NA,TRBV6-1,TGTGCCAGCAGTGAATTGAGGGGGAGCTCCTACGAGCAGTACTTC,CASSELRGSSYEQYF
few,TRBJ2-1,NA,TRBV5-1,TGCGCCAGCAGCTTGAATCTGGGAGGCGATGAGCAGTTCTTC,CASSLNLGGDEQFF
NA,TRBJ1-1,TRBD1,TRBV7-8,TGTGCCAGCAGCTTCCAGGGACAGGGGGACACTGAAGCTTTCTTT,CASSFQGQGDTEAFF
many,TRBJ2-1,NA,TRBV6-2/TRBV6-3,TGTGCCAGCGAATCCTACAATGAGCAGTTCTTC,CASESYNEQFF
few,TRBJ2-2,NA,TRBV4-3,TGCGCCAGCAGCCAAGCCCTCAGGACCGGGGAGCTGTTTTTT,CASSQALRTGELFF
few,TRBJ1-1,NA,TRBV20-1,TGCAGTGCTAGGTCCAGGCCAAAAGGGACTGAAGCTTTCTTT,CSARSRPKGTEAFF
many,TRBJ1-6,TRBD1,TRBV9,TGTGCCAGCAGTGCTGACAGGGCTTGGCCCCTCCACTTT,CASSADRAWPLHF
NA,TRBJ2-3,NA,TRBV6-6,TGTGCCAGCAGTTACGGGGGAACGCAGTATTTT,CASSYGGTQYF
many,TRBJ2-3,TRBD2,TRBV25-1,TGTGCCAGCAGTGGGTTGGGACTATACACAGATACGCAGTATTTT,CASSGLGLYTDTQYF
many,TRBJ1-3,NA,TRBV12-3/TRBV12-4,TGTGCCAGCAGTTGGGGGGGAGTCGGCTCTGGAAACACCATATATTTT,CASSWGGVGSGNTIYF
many,TRBJ1-6,NA,TRBV2,TGTGCCAGCAGAGGAACCGGGACACCCCTCCACTTT,CASRGTGTPLHF
many,TRBJ2-5,NA,TRBV29-1,TGCAGCGTCCTCGGGGGCGGGGGAGAGACCCAGTACTTC,CSVLGGGGETQYF
many,TRBJ2-7,NA,TRBV12-3/TRBV12-4,TGTGCCAGCAGCCTTGACAGATACGAGCAGTACTTC,CASSLDRYEQYF
many,TRBJ2-1,NA,TRBV29-1,TGCAGCGTTGAGCCCAGGGGCGTTGAGCAGTTCTTC,CSVEPRGVEQFF
few,TRBJ2-3,NA,TRBV7-9,TGTGCCAGCAGCTCGTGGCGCTTCGGGAATACGCAGTATTTT,CASSSWRFGNTQYF
few,TRBJ2-6,NA,TRBV11-2,TGTGCCAGCAGCCCTACCACCTCTGGGGCCAACGTCCTGACTTTC,CASSPTTSGANVLTF
NA,TRBJ1-5,NA,TRBV29-1,TGCAGCGTTGTGGAAGGTCTGGGAAACAATCAGCCCCAGCATTTT,CSVVEGLGNNQPQHF
NA,TRBJ1-2,NA,TRBV19,TGTGCCAGTTTGGGGCCGACTTTAATCGGCGGCTACACCTTC,CASLGPTLIGGYTF
many,TRBJ1-1,NA,TRBV7-3,TGTGCCAGCAGGCAGGCGTTGAACACTGAAGCTTTCTTT,CASRQALNTEAFF
NA,TRBJ2-1,NA,TRBV6-2/TRBV6-3,TGTGCCAGCAGTTACCGCGATCGGGGGCAGAACTCCTACAATGAGCAGTTCTTC,CASSYRDRGQNSYNEQFF
few,TRBJ2-6,NA,TRBV11-2,TGTGCCAGCAGGAGAGCCCCCTCTGGGGCCAACGTCCTGACTTTC,CASRRAPSGANVLTF
many,TRBJ1-1,NA,TRBV12-5,TGTGCTAGTGGTTTGTCACAGTTTGAAGCTTTCTTT,CASGLSQFEAFF
many,TRBJ2-7,NA,TRBV18,TGTGCCAGCTCACCACTGAGCGCCCGGACCCGCGAGCAGTACTTC,CASSPLSARTREQYF
many,TRBJ1-1,TRBD1,TRBV12-3/TRBV12-4,TGTGCCAGCAGTTTCGCAGGGGGCTTGAATGAAGCTTTCTTT,CASSFAGGLNEAFF
many,TRBJ1-2,TRBD1,TRBV12-3/TRBV12-4,TGTGCCAGCAGTTATCAGACAGGGGGCAACTATGGCTACACCTTC,CASSYQTGGNYGYTF